This T cell receptor beta chain was recovered during a study of OX40 agonist ivuxolimab in advanced cancers. The overall study: Ivuxolimab, which patients received intravenously every 2 weeks, was dosed at 0.01 to 10 mg/kg. Hepatocellular carcinoma, melanoma, renal cell or head and neck cancer affected the dose-escalation patients. Age averaged around 58 years (range about 20 to 80), and around 78% were male. Three partial responders included one hepatocellular carcinoma patient and two cutaneous melanoma patients.

Germline CDR1 and CDR2: SGHAT and FQNNGV. This CDR3 has 13 amino acids. The V segment lost 5 bases and the J segment 3 bases; nucleotides outside the gene matches: 4. Data came from immunoSEQ multiplex PCR; TCRdb stores just in-frame clones and leaves some out. The sample has about 7,300 clones, roughly 80% seen once; the top ten hold 70% to 75%. The V gene is TRBV11-2, the J gene TRBJ2-7, with TRBD1 matching 7 bases. This TCR was recovered from an adult with an advanced solid tumor such as melanoma, head and neck, liver or kidney cancer. The sequencing used CD4+ or CD8+ T cells sorted from blood, collected in a trial of the OX40 agonist ivuxolimab. CDR3 nucleotides: TGTGCCAGCAGCCTTCGGACAGGCTACGAGCAGTACTTC. Protein: CASSLRTGYEQYF.